This T cell receptor beta chain is drawn from a study of cytomegalovirus exposure and HLA in healthy donors. Study-wide results and caveats: Accounts indicate the classifier identified cytomegalovirus status with strong specificity and sensitivity. In an earlier analysis, in some 500 donors, most V segments appeared productive either ~90% or ~30% of the time. The analysis excluded some indistinguishable V segments, including TRBV6-2 and TRBV6-3.

Concerning this clone itself: Its specificity is not known.

The primer mix had 60 Vbeta and 13 Jbeta primers. Assay: immunoSEQ multiplex PCR; the TCRdb copy retains only in-frame clones and omits some. The table has roughly 200,000 clones, around 88% seen once. Germline CDR1 SGHTA, CDR2 FQGNSA. V was trimmed by 4 bases and J by 1 base, leaving 13 bases between them. The CDR3 has 15 residues. The chain uses TRBV7-2 and TRBJ2-5; weak D call: TRBD1 (6 bases). The receptor was derived from a woman aged 18-35 years in good health and CMV-seronegative. Sequencing was carried out using PBMCs. This chain's CDR3 is CASSSQTGLQETQYF. CDR3 in DNA: TGTGCCAGCAGCTCGCAGACAGGCCTCCAAGAGACCCAGTACTTC.